A single TCR beta chain is shown here with its context. The target antigen is unknown. This entry is derived from a study of neoadjuvant anti-PD-1 for oral cavity cancer. The CDR3 extends over 15 amino acids. In germline, CDR1 is MNHNY, CDR2 SVGAGI (reference sequence). Trimming removed 8 bases from V and 4 bases from J; junction bases left unmatched: 9. TCRdb's copy holds only in-frame clones and misses some; the assay was immunoSEQ multiplex PCR. The table includes 6,000 to 8,500 clones, approximately 60% detected once. Time point noted: after neoadjuvant nivolumab, at surgical resection. Study conclusions and caveats: Each response group had just a few patients in TCR analyses.

The specimen comprised PBMCs, sampled after nivolumab (anti-PD-1) treatment. The receptor's source is a person between 35 and 79 years old with oral cavity squamous cell carcinoma. The chain combines TRBV6-6 with TRBJ2-1, with TRBD1 matching 9 bases. The CDR3, as DNA: TGTGCCAGCGCCTATCCAGGACAGGGGTACAATGAGCAGTTCTTC. Translated: CASAYPGQGYNEQFF.